The rows below give T cell receptor beta chains drawn from one sample of a study of blood T cell repertoires in COVID-19. The protocol was immunoSEQ multiplex PCR, while the TCRdb copy is restricted to in-frame clones and leaves out a portion. The sample contains 200,000 to 300,000 clones, roughly 86% of which appear only once. The source material was peripheral blood. These receptors all stem from a woman in her sixties or seventies with COVID-19, enrolled during active disease. Both conserved end residues are part of each CDR3. A D gene is named only where the DNA matches it firmly. Only part of the rows carry a size: once, few, many, or a class if the clone is expanded.

size	D	V	J	CDR3	DNA
.	.	TRBV10-3	TRBJ2-2	CAISGPGRAGELFF	TGTGCCATCAGTGGACCCGGCCGGGCCGGGGAGCTGTTTTTT
.	.	TRBV19	TRBJ1-6	CASSIPGQINSPLHF	TGTGCCAGTAGTATCCCCGGACAGATTAATTCACCCCTCCACTTT
many	TRBD2	TRBV9	TRBJ2-7	CASSVGPSRVSGYEQYF	TGTGCCAGCAGCGTGGGGCCATCCAGGGTTAGCGGGTACGAGCAGTACTTC
.	TRBD2	TRBV29-1	TRBJ2-2	CSVEWAGGPAGELFF	TGCAGCGTTGAATGGGCGGGAGGGCCGGCCGGGGAGCTGTTTTTT
.	.	TRBV6-6	TRBJ1-1	CASSPLRNTEAFF	TGTGCCAGCAGTCCCCTGCGGAACACTGAAGCTTTCTTT
.	TRBD1	TRBV6-5	TRBJ1-5	CASSYSTQGAGQPQHF	TGTGCCAGCAGTTACTCGACGCAGGGGGCTGGACAGCCCCAGCATTTT
.	.	TRBV6-5	TRBJ2-1	CASSSRGGPNNEQFF	TGTGCCAGCAGTTCAAGGGGTGGGCCAAACAATGAGCAGTTCTTC
.	.	TRBV7-8	TRBJ1-3	CASRNGGSGNTIYF	TGTGCCAGCCGGAATGGGGGGTCGGGAAACACCATATATTTT
.	.	TRBV2	TRBJ1-2	CASSVSHYGYTF	TGTGCCAGCAGTGTCTCCCACTATGGCTACACCTTC
.	.	TRBV7-2	TRBJ2-2	CASREAAGGTGELFF	TGTGCCAGCAGGGAAGCAGCCGGCGGTACCGGGGAGCTGTTTTTT
few	TRBD1	TRBV28	TRBJ1-2	CASSQTGGGVGYTF	TGTGCCAGCAGTCAGACAGGGGGCGGGGTGGGCTACACCTTC
few	TRBD2	TRBV7-8	TRBJ2-7	CASSSSSGPNSYEQYF	TGTGCCAGCAGCTCGTCTAGCGGGCCTAACTCCTACGAGCAGTACTTC
.	TRBD2	TRBV5-1	TRBJ2-1	CASSLVSSGGWYEQFF	TGCGCCAGCAGCTTGGTGTCTAGCGGGGGGTGGTATGAGCAGTTCTTC
.	.	TRBV19	TRBJ2-1	CASMGHLSYNEQFF	TGTGCCAGTATGGGACATCTCTCCTACAATGAGCAGTTCTTC
once	.	TRBV29-1	TRBJ1-2	CSVVGNPLGGYTF	TGCAGCGTTGTGGGCAACCCCCTTGGTGGCTACACCTTC
.	TRBD1	TRBV9	TRBJ1-3	CASSPWTGKTSGNTIYF	TGTGCCAGCAGCCCTTGGACAGGGAAGACCTCTGGAAACACCATATATTTT
.	.	TRBV7-7	TRBJ2-7	CASSLAVGALNEQYF	TGTGCCAGCAGCTTAGCTGTGGGGGCTTTAAACGAGCAGTACTTC
few	TRBD2	TRBV2	TRBJ2-1	CASSTGTRLDEQFF	TGTGCCAGCAGTACCGGGACTAGGTTGGATGAGCAGTTCTTC
.	.	TRBV9	TRBJ1-3	CASTLDSFSGNTIYF	TGTGCCAGCACCCTTGACAGCTTCTCTGGAAACACCATATATTTT
.	.	TRBV24-1	TRBJ2-2	CATSDDSGQLGASGELFF	TGTGCCACCAGTGATGATTCGGGACAACTGGGAGCGTCCGGGGAGCTGTTTTTT
.	TRBD1	TRBV6-1	TRBJ1-1	CASSGAGTGIESAFF	TGTGCCAGCAGTGGAGCGGGGACAGGGATAGAGAGCGCTTTCTTT
.	.	TRBV9	TRBJ2-3	CASSVSRDTQYF	TGTGCCAGCAGCGTGTCTAGGGATACGCAGTATTTT
.	.	TRBV3-1/TRBV3-2	TRBJ1-2	CASSQDLVTGPNYGYTF	TGTGCCAGCAGCCAAGATCTTGTTACAGGGCCGAACTATGGCTACACCTTC
.	.	TRBV27	TRBJ1-2	CASSPLGENNYTF	TGTGCCAGCAGCCCACTGGGCGAAAACAATTACACCTTC
.	.	TRBV6-5	TRBJ1-2	CASSYAQGGYGYTF	TGTGCCAGCAGTTACGCCCAGGGAGGCTATGGCTACACCTTC
.	TRBD2	TRBV9	TRBJ2-7	CASSDGLAGVTSYEQYF	TGTGCCAGCAGCGACGGACTAGCGGGAGTTACGAGCTACGAGCAGTACTTC
.	TRBD2	TRBV18	TRBJ2-2	CASSHVAGGVTGELFF	TGTGCCAGCTCACACGTAGCGGGAGGCGTCACCGGGGAGCTGTTTTTT
.	.	TRBV4-1	TRBJ2-3	CASSQDRDFTDTQYF	TGCGCCAGCAGCCAAGACAGGGACTTCACAGATACGCAGTATTTT
.	TRBD1	TRBV5-1	TRBJ2-1	CASRPGQADNEQFF	TGCGCCAGCAGGCCGGGACAGGCTGACAATGAGCAGTTCTTC
few	.	TRBV27	TRBJ1-5	CASSLEGWRGNQPQHF	TGTGCCAGCAGTTTGGAGGGTTGGAGGGGCAATCAGCCCCAGCATTTT
.	TRBD1	TRBV9	TRBJ2-7	CASSETGGPTSYEQYF	TGTGCCAGCAGCGAAACAGGGGGCCCAACCTCCTACGAGCAGTACTTC
.	TRBD1	TRBV5-1	TRBJ1-6	CASSSGQEGGNSPLHF	TGCGCCAGCAGCTCCGGACAGGAAGGGGGGAATTCACCCCTCCACTTT
.	.	TRBV10-3	TRBJ2-1	CAISGQYSYNEQFF	TGTGCCATCAGTGGACAGTACTCCTACAATGAGCAGTTCTTC
.	TRBD2	TRBV5-1	TRBJ2-1	CASSFFPTSGNSYNEQFF	TGCGCCAGCAGCTTCTTCCCCACAAGCGGGAACTCCTACAATGAGCAGTTCTTC
.	.	TRBV28	TRBJ1-2	CASRSHGGYGYTF	TGTGCCAGCAGATCCCACGGGGGCTATGGCTACACCTTC
.	.	TRBV12-3/TRBV12-4	TRBJ1-6	CASNDPRNSPLHF	TGTGCCAGCAATGACCCCAGGAATTCACCCCTCCACTTT
.	.	TRBV25-1	TRBJ2-3	CASRGVRGITDTQYF	TGTGCCAGCAGGGGCGTACGCGGGATCACAGATACGCAGTATTTT
.	TRBD1	TRBV7-3	TRBJ1-2	CASSLGQAGGYTF	TGTGCCAGCAGCTTAGGACAGGCCGGGGGCTACACCTTC
.	TRBD1	TRBV6-5	TRBJ1-3	CASGGQSSGNTIYF	TGTGCCAGCGGGGGACAGAGCTCTGGAAACACCATATATTTT
.	TRBD2	TRBV5-4	TRBJ2-7	CASSLPGLAGPTYEQYF	TGTGCCAGCAGCTTGCCCGGACTAGCGGGACCTACCTACGAGCAGTACTTC
once	.	TRBV27	TRBJ1-6	CASSALRGGKGGPLHF	TGTGCCAGCAGTGCCCTTCGGGGGGGCAAAGGGGGACCCCTCCACTTT
.	.	TRBV3-1/TRBV3-2	TRBJ1-1	CASSPSHGRQTEAFF	TGTGCCAGCAGCCCAAGCCACGGGAGGCAAACTGAAGCTTTCTTT
.	TRBD1	TRBV5-1	TRBJ1-6	CASSRDRENSPLHF	TGCGCCAGCAGCAGGGACAGAGAGAATTCACCCCTCCACTTT
once	.	TRBV6-1	TRBJ2-5	CASSEDQVPKHQIRPPQETQYF	TGTGCCAGCAGCGAAGACCAGGTACCTAAGCACCAAATACGGCCACCCCAAGAGACCCAGTACTTC
.	.	TRBV28	TRBJ1-3	CASSFERLSKGNTIYF	TGTGCCAGCAGTTTTGAGCGCCTCTCGAAGGGAAACACCATATATTTT
once	TRBD2	TRBV30	TRBJ2-2	CAWSVHGGGTGELFF	TGTGCCTGGAGTGTACATGGGGGGGGCACCGGGGAGCTGTTTTTT
.	TRBD2	TRBV6-2/TRBV6-3	TRBJ2-3	CASSYGGTSGSQSTDTQYF	TGTGCCAGCAGTTACGGGGGGACTAGCGGGAGTCAGAGCACAGATACGCAGTATTTT
once	TRBD2	TRBV28	TRBJ2-7	CASGRAAEQYF	TGTGCCTCGGGGAGGGCAGCAGAGCAGTACTTC